This TCR beta chain was retrieved from a study of cytomegalovirus exposure and HLA in healthy donors. Vbeta (60) and Jbeta (13) primers were used in the PCR. Generated by immunoSEQ multiplex PCR, the TCRdb table keeps only in-frame clones and is missing some. Here the sample spans around 240,000 clones, about 81% being singletons. This CDR3 has 13 amino acids. The V gene's germline CDR1 is KGHSH and CDR2 LQKENI. V dropped 3 bases and J dropped 8 bases, with 11 bases sitting between them. The chain has TRBV18 and TRBJ2-1; D is possibly TRBD2 (5 bases). The TCR was taken from a woman in her thirties or forties in good health and CMV-seropositive. The sample was PBMCs. CDR3: CASSPSSRDEQFF. CDR3 in DNA: TGTGCCAGCTCACCGTCGTCGAGGGATGAGCAGTTCTTC.